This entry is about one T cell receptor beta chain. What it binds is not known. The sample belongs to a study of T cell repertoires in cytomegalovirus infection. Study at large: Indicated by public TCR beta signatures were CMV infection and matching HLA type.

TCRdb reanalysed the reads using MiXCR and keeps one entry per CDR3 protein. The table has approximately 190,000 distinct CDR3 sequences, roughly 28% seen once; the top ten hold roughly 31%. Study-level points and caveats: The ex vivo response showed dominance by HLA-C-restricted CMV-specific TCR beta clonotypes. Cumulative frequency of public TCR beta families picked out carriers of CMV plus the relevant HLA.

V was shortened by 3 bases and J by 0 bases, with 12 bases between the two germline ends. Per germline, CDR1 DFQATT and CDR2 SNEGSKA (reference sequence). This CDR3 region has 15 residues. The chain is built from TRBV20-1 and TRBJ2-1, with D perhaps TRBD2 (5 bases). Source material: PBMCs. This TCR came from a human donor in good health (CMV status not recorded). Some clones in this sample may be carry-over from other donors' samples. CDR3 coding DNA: TGCAGTGCTAGTACCCTAGCCGGCTCCTACAATGAGCAGTTCTTC. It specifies CSASTLAGSYNEQFF.